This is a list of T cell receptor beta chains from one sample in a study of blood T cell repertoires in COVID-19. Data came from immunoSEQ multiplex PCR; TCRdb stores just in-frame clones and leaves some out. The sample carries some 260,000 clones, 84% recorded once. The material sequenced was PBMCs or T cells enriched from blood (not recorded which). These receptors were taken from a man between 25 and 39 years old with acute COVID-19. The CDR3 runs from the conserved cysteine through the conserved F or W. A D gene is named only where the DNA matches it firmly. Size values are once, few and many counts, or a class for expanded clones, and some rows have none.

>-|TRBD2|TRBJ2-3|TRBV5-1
CASSGAGTDTQYF
TGTGCCAGCAGCGGGGCGGGCACAGATACGCAGTATTTT
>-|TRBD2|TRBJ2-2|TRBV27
CASIKGGLAGGTGELFF
TGTGCCAGTATAAAGGGAGGCCTAGCGGGGGGAACCGGGGAGCTGTTTTTT
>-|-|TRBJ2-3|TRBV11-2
CASSSGLVTDTQYF
TGTGCCAGCAGTTCAGGGCTGGTCACAGATACGCAGTATTTT
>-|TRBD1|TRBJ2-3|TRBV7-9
CASSRTGQSTDTQYF
TGTGCCAGCAGCCGGACAGGCCAAAGCACAGATACGCAGTATTTT
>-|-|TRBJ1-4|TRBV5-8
CASRSKQPTNEKLFF
TGTGCCAGCAGGTCCAAACAGCCAACTAATGAAAAACTGTTTTTT
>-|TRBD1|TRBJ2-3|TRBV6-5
CASRKQGKTDTQYF
TGTGCCAGCAGGAAACAGGGGAAGACAGATACGCAGTATTTT
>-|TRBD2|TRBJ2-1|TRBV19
CASRTGLAGDHNEQFF
TGTGCCAGTAGAACTGGACTAGCGGGAGATCACAATGAGCAGTTCTTC
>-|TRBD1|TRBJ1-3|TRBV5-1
CASSLRPSRDRLGTIYF
TGCGCCAGCAGCCTACGGCCGTCCCGGGACAGGTTAGGTACCATATATTTT
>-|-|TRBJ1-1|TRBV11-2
CASSSTKNTEAFF
TGTGCCAGCAGCTCTACCAAGAACACTGAAGCTTTCTTT
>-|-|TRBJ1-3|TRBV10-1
CASSESDGGGNTIYF
TGCGCCAGCAGTGAGTCGGACGGCGGGGGAAACACCATATATTTT
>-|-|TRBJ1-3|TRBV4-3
CASSQDRGGPGNTIYF
TGCGCCAGCAGCCAAGATAGGGGGGGGCCTGGAAACACCATATATTTT
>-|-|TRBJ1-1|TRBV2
CASSEYTEAFF
TGTGCCAGCTCGGAGTACACTGAAGCTTTCTTT
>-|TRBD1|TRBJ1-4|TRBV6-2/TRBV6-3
CASSPYRGRATNEKLFF
TGTGCCAGCAGTCCCTACAGGGGGAGAGCAACTAATGAAAAACTGTTTTTT
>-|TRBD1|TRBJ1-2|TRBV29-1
CSVEDDPGQGISGYTF
TGCAGCGTTGAAGATGACCCGGGACAGGGTATCTCTGGCTACACCTTC
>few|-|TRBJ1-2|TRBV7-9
CASSFEQANGYTF
TGTGCCAGCAGCTTCGAACAGGCGAATGGCTACACCTTC
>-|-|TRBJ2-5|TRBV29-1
CSVDMDTVWTQYF
TGCAGCGTTGATATGGACACCGTGTGGACCCAGTACTTC
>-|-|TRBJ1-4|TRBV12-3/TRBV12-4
CATSGEKLFF
TGTGCCACCAGCGGGGAAAAACTGTTTTTT
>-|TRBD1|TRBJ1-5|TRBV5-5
CASSPGGVQPQHF
TGTGCCAGCAGCCCAGGGGGCGTTCAGCCCCAGCATTTT
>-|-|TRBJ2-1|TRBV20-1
CSASGLNRNEQFF
TGCAGTGCTAGTGGCTTAAACAGGAATGAGCAGTTCTTC
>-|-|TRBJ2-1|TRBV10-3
CAIRSQEVNEQFF
TGTGCCATCAGGTCTCAAGAGGTGAATGAGCAGTTCTTC
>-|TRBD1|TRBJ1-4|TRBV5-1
CASSLGQGGEKLFF
TGTGCCAGCAGCTTAGGACAGGGAGGGGAAAAACTGTTTTTT
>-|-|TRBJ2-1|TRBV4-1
CASSPPAGSYNEQFF
TGCGCCAGCAGCCCTCCGGCAGGCTCCTACAATGAGCAGTTCTTC
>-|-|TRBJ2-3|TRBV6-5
CASSYTTDTDTQYF
TGTGCCAGCAGTTACACGACAGACACAGATACGCAGTATTTT
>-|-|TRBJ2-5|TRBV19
CASSISRGGFQETQYF
TGTGCCAGTAGTATTTCACGAGGGGGATTCCAAGAGACCCAGTACTTC
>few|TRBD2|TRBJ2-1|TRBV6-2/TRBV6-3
CASSILGLAGGRPSYNEQFF
TGTGCCAGCAGCATTTTAGGACTAGCGGGAGGCCGCCCCTCCTACAATGAGCAGTTCTTC
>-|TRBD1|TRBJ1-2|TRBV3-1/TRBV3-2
CASSQGRGTNYGYTF
TGTGCCAGCAGCCAGGGCAGGGGGACTAACTATGGCTACACCTTC
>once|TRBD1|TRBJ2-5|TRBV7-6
CASRPTGGQETQYF
TGTGCCAGCAGGCCGACAGGGGGCCAAGAGACCCAGTACTTC
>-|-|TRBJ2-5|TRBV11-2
CASSLVRGQWETQYF
TGTGCCAGCAGCTTAGTCCGAGGGCAGTGGGAGACCCAGTACTTC